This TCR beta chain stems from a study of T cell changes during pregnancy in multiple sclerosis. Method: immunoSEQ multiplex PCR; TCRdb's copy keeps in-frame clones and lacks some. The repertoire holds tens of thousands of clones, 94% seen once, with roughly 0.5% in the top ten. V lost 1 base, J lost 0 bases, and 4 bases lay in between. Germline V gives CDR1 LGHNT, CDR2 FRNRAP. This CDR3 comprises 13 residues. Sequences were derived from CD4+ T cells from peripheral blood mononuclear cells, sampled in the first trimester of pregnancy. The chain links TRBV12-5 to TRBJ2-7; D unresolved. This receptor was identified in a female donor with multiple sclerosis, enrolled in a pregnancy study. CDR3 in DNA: TGTGCTAGTGGTTTGGACAGCTCCTACGAGCAGTACTTC. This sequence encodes CASGLDSSYEQYF.